A single sample is the source of the 21 T cell receptor beta chains below, sequenced in a study of CD8+ T cells in alopecia areata. Isolated RNA was reverse transcribed into cDNA used as the sequencing template. Generated by immunoSEQ multiplex PCR, the TCRdb table keeps only in-frame clones and is missing some. The data list around 300,000 clones, none observed once; roughly 1.2% falls to the top ten. Using CD4, CD8alpha, NKG2D, NKG2ACE and other markers, pooled cutaneous lymph node cells were sorted. Sequencing was performed on CD4+ T cells sorted from a lymph node. These receptors all come from a C3H/HeJ mouse with alopecia areata. The MHC haplotype of this mouse line is H2-k.

Turning to this clone: Gene names and germline refer to mouse. The missing CDR3 end, 4 residues past where the read stops, is filled in from the germline J gene. The V call is TRBV1, the J call TRBJ2-2, with 7 nucleotides matching TRBD2. Germline V gene lookup returns CDR1 NSQYPW and CDR2 LRSPGD (reference sequence). This CDR3 is built from 17 residues. Germline trimming cut 1 base from V and 0 bases from J; bases unmatched to any gene: 5. CDR3: CTCSAGLGLANTGQLYF. CDR3 bases read: TGCACCTGCAGTGCAGGACTGGGACTTGCAAACACCGGG.

The table lists this clone with a few counts. Mouse germline and gene names are used. With the read ending 4 residues before the CDR3 end, the germline J gene is used to fill in that end. This chain connects TRBV5 to TRBJ2-7, with TRBD2 as a possible D gene (6 bases). The V end was cut by 4 bases, the J end by 3 bases, with 10 bases between. Germline V gene lookup returns CDR1 LGHNA and CDR2 YNLKQL (reference sequence). CDR3 length: 13 residues. CDR3 bases read: TGTGCCAGCAGCCCCCCTGGGGACTAT. The encoded protein is CASSPPGDY. The whole CDR3 is CASSPPGDYEQYF.

This clone was detected ten times or more. Gene names follow the mouse nomenclature. The read terminates 4 residues ahead of where the CDR3 ends, so the germline J gene completes it. This chain connects TRBV1 to TRBJ2-1, with TRBD1 as a possible D gene (6 bases). V was shortened by 5 bases and J by 3 bases, with 11 bases between the two germline ends. The CDR3 totals 14 residues. Per germline, CDR1 NSQYPW and CDR2 LRSPGD (reference sequence). CDR3 DNA (partial): TGCACCTGCAGTTATGGACAGCTCTATGCT. Protein: CTCSYGQLYA. The entire CDR3 sequence reads CTCSYGQLYAEQFF. Based on the CDR3 plus reference TRBV1 and TRBJ2-1, the full variable domain is VTLLEQNPRWRLVPRGQAVNLRCILKNSQYPWMSWYQQDLQKQLQWLFTLRSPGDKEVKSLPGADYLATRVTDTELRLQVANMSQGRTLYCTCSYGQLYAEQFFGPGTRLTVL.

This clone came up a few times. The listed genes are named as in mouse. The CDR3 extends 4 residues past the end of the read, so its final part is completed from the germline J gene. J is TRBJ2-4 and V is TRBV19; perhaps TRBD1 as D (6 bases). Per germline, CDR1 FNHDT and CDR2 SITEND (reference sequence). V gave up 0 bases and J gave up 0 bases, with 8 bases separating them. The CDR3 runs 15 residues. CDR3 protein: CASSIARGSQNTLYF. The sequenced part of the CDR3 DNA is TGTGCCAGCAGTATAGCTAGGGGGAGTCAAAAC.

About this clone: Mouse names are used for the genes. The read comes to an end 4 residues before the CDR3 does, leaving the germline J gene to fill in the end. Distinct nucleotide sequences in the sample also encode this CDR3. V and J are TRBV13-1 and TRBJ1-1; D perhaps matches TRBD1 (6 bases). Germline lookup yields CDR1 NSHNY and CDR2 SYGAGN. Trimming removed 1 base at V and 0 bases at J, with 7 bases between. The CDR3 covers 14 residues. The CDR3 loop is CASSDNRANTEVFF. CDR3 DNA (partial): TGTGCCAGCAGTGATAACAGGGCAAACACA.

This clone was counted a few times. These gene names are mouse names. From the germline J gene comes the end of the CDR3, since the read stops 3 residues before it. This chain joins TRBV13-3 and TRBJ1-6; TRBD1 aligns across 12 bases. TRBJ1-6 is classed as an ORF, of uncertain function. The CDR3 consists of 17 residues. From germline, CDR1 is NNHDY and CDR2 SYVADS. Germline trimming cut 1 base from V and 7 bases from J; bases unmatched to any gene: 6. The CDR3 loop reads CASSDRGQGAGNSPLYF. The sequenced part of the CDR3 DNA is TGTGCCAGCAGTGATAGGGGACAGGGGGCGGGCAATTCGCCC.

In the case of this clone: The genes and germline here are from mouse. The CDR3 region is CASSRDPGQVYEQYF. The CDR3 DNA, read in part, is TGTGCTAGCAGTAGAGATCCAGGACAAGTCTAT. V and J are TRBV17 and TRBJ2-7, with a possible D match to TRBD1 (5 bases). With the read ending 4 residues before the CDR3 end, the germline J gene is used to fill in that end. The V and J ends lost 0 bases and 3 bases respectively, with 12 bases between them. Germline V lookup: CDR1 MNHDT, CDR2 YYDKIL. The CDR3 loop spans 15 amino acids.

On this clone: Each gene name is a mouse one. The read terminates 4 residues before the CDR3 end, so the remaining end is supplied by the germline J gene. The V call is TRBV13-1, the J call TRBJ2-4, with TRBD2 matching 10 bases. V lost 0 bases and J lost 3; bases outside the gene matches: 4. CDR3 length: 16 amino acids. Germline CDR1 NSHNY, CDR2 SYGAGN. The CDR3 DNA, read in part, is TGTGCCAGCAGTGATGGCTGGGGGGGCGCCCAAAAC. Encoded protein: CASSDGWGGAQN. From start to end, the CDR3 is CASSDGWGGAQNTLYF.

In regard to this clone: Gene names are mouse gene names. CDR3 DNA (partial): TGCACCTGCAGTGAGGCTCCGGGACTGGGCACA. Residues: CTCSEAPGLGT. In full, the CDR3 is CTCSEAPGLGTEVFF. The rearrangement uses TRBV1 and TRBJ1-1; possible D gene TRBD1, 5 bases. Read data end 4 residues before the CDR3 end; the end is taken from the germline J gene. Germline V gene lookup returns CDR1 NSQYPW and CDR2 LRSPGD (reference sequence). There are 15 residues in the CDR3. V gave up 4 bases and J gave up 4 bases, with 16 bases separating them.

In its sample, this clone was seen a few times. The genes are named according to mouse. The read ends 4 residues shy of where the CDR3 ends; the end is completed using the germline J gene. The same CDR3 arises from other DNA sequences in this sample as well. V and J are TRBV13-1 and TRBJ2-4; 9 bases align to TRBD2. Unmatched junction bases numbered 6, after V lost 1 base and J lost 3 bases. This CDR3 spans 16 amino acids. Germline CDR1 reads NSHNY; CDR2 reads SYGAGN. The CDR3 region is CASSDLGGRDQNTLYF. The covered CDR3 bases are TGTGCCAGCAGTGATTTGGGGGGGCGCGACCAAAAC.

Notes on this clone: Gene and germline names: mouse. The DNA ends 4 residues before the CDR3 does, and the rest of the CDR3 is filled in from the germline J gene. The chain is built from TRBV13-1 and TRBJ2-7; 8 nucleotides agree with TRBD2. Germline CDR1 NSHNY, CDR2 SYGAGN. The CDR3 is 13 residues long. CDR3 DNA (partial): TGTGCCAGCAGTGTCCGGGACTGGTAT. Amino acid sequence: CASSVRDWY. The full CDR3 is CASSVRDWYEQYF.

On this clone: Gene names denote mouse genes. The missing CDR3 end, 4 residues past where the read stops, is filled in from the germline J gene. This sequence joins TRBV31 and TRBJ2-1, with D uncertain. Trimming stripped 6 bases from V and 5 bases from J, with 11 bases between. The CDR3 has 12 residues. Germline lookup yields CDR1 GKSSPN and CDR2 SITVG. The CDR3 reads CACLRRDAEQFF. Incomplete CDR3 DNA: TGTGCCTGTCTCAGGAGGGATGCT.

Regarding this clone: Genes and germline come from the mouse. The observed sequence ends 4 residues before the CDR3 terminus, with the missing tail filled in from the germline J gene. The identical CDR3 is also encoded by other nucleotide sequences in the sample. The chain joins TRBV31 to TRBJ2-5, with TRBD2 matching 7 bases. This CDR3 comprises 14 residues. CDR1 is GKSSPN and CDR2 is SITVG in the germline V gene. The CDR3 sequence: CAWSLGLGEDTQYF. The CDR3 DNA, read in part, is TGTGCCTGGAGTCTAGGCCTGGGGGAAGAC.

With respect to this clone: Mouse gene names apply. The CDR3 end is not reached by the read, which stops 4 residues before it; the germline J gene fills it in. V gene TRBV5 combines with J gene TRBJ2-3; 9 bases are shared with TRBD2. The germline CDR1 and CDR2 sequences are LGHNA and YNLKQL (reference sequence). This CDR3 has 16 residues. V was clipped by 0 bases and J by 2 bases; unmatched bases: 3. CDR3 loop: CASSQDVGGLAETLYF. The sequenced part of the CDR3 DNA is TGTGCCAGCAGCCAAGATGTGGGGGGGCTTGCAGAA.

As concerns this clone: Gene names are the mouse ones. The read finishes 4 residues shy of the CDR3 end, and the germline J gene is used to complete it. V gene TRBV13-1 combines with J gene TRBJ1-2; 9 bases match TRBD1. Germline V gene data show CDR1 as NSHNY and CDR2 as SYGAGN. Trimming took 1 base from V and 4 from J; bases not matched to a gene: 5. This CDR3 region has 15 residues. CDR3 region: CASSDRDRESSDYTF. Incomplete CDR3 DNA: TGTGCCAGCAGTGATCGGGACAGGGAGAGCTCC.

This clone was picked up a small number of times. Gene names and germline refer to mouse. The read terminates 4 residues ahead of where the CDR3 ends, so the germline J gene completes it. The rearrangement joins TRBV19 to TRBJ2-2; no clear D gene. CDR3 size: 11 residues. V gave up 5 bases and J gave up 3 bases, with 2 bases separating them. Germline V CDR1 and CDR2: FNHDT, SITEND (reference sequence). The part of the CDR3 DNA that was read is TGTGCCAGCAGAGACACCGGG. Translation: CASRDTG. The full CDR3 reads CASRDTGQLYF.

This clone was seen more than once but under ten times. Gene labels here are mouse ones. The CDR3 is CTCSAGRGRDSDYTF. CDR3 DNA (partial): TGCACCTGCAGTGCAGGGAGGGGGCGCGACTCC. This chain joins TRBV1 and TRBJ1-2, with TRBD1 identical over 7 bases. Read sequence stops 4 residues before the CDR3 end, and the germline J gene provides the missing end. The V segment lost 1 base and the J segment 3 bases; nucleotides outside the gene matches: 5. The germline gives CDR1 NSQYPW, CDR2 LRSPGD (reference sequence). The CDR3 sequence is 15 residues long. The variable domain in full, completed from reference TRBV1 and TRBJ1-2, reads VTLLEQNPRWRLVPRGQAVNLRCILKNSQYPWMSWYQQDLQKQLQWLFTLRSPGDKEVKSLPGADYLATRVTDTELRLQVANMSQGRTLYCTCSAGRGRDSDYTFGSGTRLLVI.

Concerning this clone: These gene names are mouse names. Read sequence stops 4 residues before the CDR3 end, and the germline J gene provides the missing end. The chain links TRBV13-3 to TRBJ2-3; a weak D match, TRBD2 (6 bases). V lost 5 bases and J lost 0, with 13 bases in between. CDR1 and CDR2 from the germline V gene are NNHDY and SYVADS. This CDR3 is built from 15 residues. The CDR3 protein is CASRPTGTSAETLYF. CDR3 DNA (partial): TGTGCCAGCAGACCAACTGGGACTAGTGCAGAA.

This clone was seen a handful of times. The genes and germline here are from mouse. Other DNA sequences of this sample code for an identical CDR3. The sequenced part of the CDR3 DNA is TGTGCCAGCAGTCCCGACAGATATGCT. Translation gives CASSPDRYA. The whole CDR3 region reads CASSPDRYAEQFF. The chain is built from TRBV13-1 and TRBJ2-1, with D maybe TRBD1 (5 bases). The CDR3 end is not reached by the read, which stops 4 residues before it; the germline J gene fills it in. The CDR3 has 13 residues. CDR1 is NSHNY and CDR2 is SYGAGN in the germline V gene. V lost 4 bases and J 4 bases, leaving 9 bases between the germline ends.

In its sample, this clone was seen a few times. The gene names given are mouse names. The DNA ends 4 residues before the CDR3 does, and the rest of the CDR3 is filled in from the germline J gene. This sequence joins TRBV31 and TRBJ1-1, with D tentatively TRBD1 (6 bases). Between the trimmed V and J ends, which lost 3 bases and 0 bases, there was a span of 14 bases. The CDR3 has 15 amino acids. The germline V gene has CDR1 GKSSPN and CDR2 SITVG. The covered CDR3 bases are TGTGCCTGGAGGATGTCCGGGACAACAAACACA. It yields the protein CAWRMSGTTNT. The entire CDR3 protein is CAWRMSGTTNTEVFF.

A remark on this clone: Gene names and germline refer to mouse. The read is 4 residues too short to cover the CDR3 end, so that end is filled in from the germline J gene. The V and J genes are TRBV5 and TRBJ2-2; D possibly corresponds to TRBD1 (6 bases). Germline lookup yields CDR1 LGHNA and CDR2 YNLKQL (reference sequence). The CDR3 runs to 15 residues. With 1 base removed from V and 3 bases from J, the gap between germline ends came to 9 bases. The CDR3 sequence is CASSQAGADTGQLYF. CDR3 DNA, as far as it was read: TGTGCCAGCAGCCAAGCAGGGGCGGACACCGGG.